The 18 T cell receptor beta chains presented below share a single source sample, sequenced in a study of T cell repertoires in cytomegalovirus infection. These TCRs' antigens remain unknown. TCRdb passed the reads through MiXCR, listing each CDR3 protein once. The sample carries 360,000 or so distinct CDR3 sequences, approximately 35% recorded once. Sequencing was performed on cultured PBMCs, taken from culture after CMV antigen stimulation. The receptors come from a human donor in good health (CMV status not recorded). Some clones in this sample may be carry-over from other donors' samples.

The chain carries TRBV27 and TRBJ2-3, with TRBD2 matching over 14 bases. The germline gives CDR1 MNHEY, CDR2 SMNVEV (reference sequence). The CDR3 sequence is 14 residues long. V lost 8 bases and J lost 5; bases outside the gene matches: 3. The CDR3 region is CASGGLAGGDTQYF. CDR3 DNA sequence: TGTGCCAGCGGTGGACTAGCGGGAGGAGATACGCAGTATTTT.

This clonotype was counted only a few times. CDR3 coding DNA: TGTGCCAGCAGCCAAGCGGGTAGCACAGATACGCAGTATTTT. This codes for CASSQAGSTDTQYF. The chain uses TRBV7-2 and TRBJ2-3; perhaps TRBD2 as D (6 bases). Germline V gives CDR1 SGHTA, CDR2 FQGNSA. CDR3 length: 14 residues. V dropped 5 bases and J dropped 0 bases, with 9 bases sitting between them.

The gene calls are TRBV6-1 and TRBJ2-6; TRBD2 is a possible D gene (6 bases). This CDR3 has 14 residues. The ends were cut back, 3 bases at V and 4 bases at J, with 7 bases in the middle. Germline V gene data show CDR1 as MNHNS and CDR2 as SASEGT. In DNA form, the CDR3 reads TGTGCCAGCAGTGAGGGGAGGGGGGCCAACGTCCTGACTTTC. Protein product: CASSEGRGANVLTF.

The rearrangement joins TRBV20-1 to TRBJ1-2; no definite D call. Germline CDR1 reads DFQATT; CDR2 reads SNEGSKA (reference sequence). The ends were cut back, 3 bases at V and 1 base at J, with 6 bases in the middle. The CDR3 consists of 12 residues. The CDR3 protein is CSARDGNYGYTF. The CDR3, as DNA: TGCAGTGCTAGGGACGGTAACTATGGCTACACCTTC.

This clonotype was counted many times. V usage is TRBV7-6 and J usage is TRBJ1-1, with D unclear. V was trimmed by 3 bases and J by 1 base, leaving 6 bases between them. The CDR3 contains 13 residues. From germline, CDR1 is SGHVS and CDR2 FNYEAQ. The chain's CDR3 is CASSLSRNTEAFF. In nucleotides, the CDR3 is TGTGCCAGCAGCTTGTCCAGGAACACTGAAGCTTTCTTT.

The gene calls are TRBV19 and TRBJ2-7; TRBD2 matches at 12 bases. The germline gives CDR1 LNHDA, CDR2 SQIVND (reference sequence). V lost 4 bases to trimming and J lost 3 bases; unmatched junction nucleotides: 1. CDR3 length: 14 residues. The DNA for the CDR3 is TGTGCCAGTAGTAAGACTAGCGGGAGCTACGAGCAGTACGTC. It codes for CASSKTSGSYEQYV.

The chain carries TRBV10-3 and TRBJ1-1, with D perhaps TRBD1 (6 bases). The V gene lost 2 bases and the J gene lost 11 bases, with 9 bases spanning the gap. The CDR3 runs to 11 residues. Per germline, CDR1 ENHRY and CDR2 SYGVKD. CDR3 protein: CAISEQGHAFF. CDR3 DNA sequence: TGTGCCATCAGTGAGCAGGGGCACGCTTTCTTT.

The chain uses TRBV28 and TRBJ2-1; 14 bases align to TRBD2. With 3 bases clipped from V and 2 bases from J, the junction kept 9 bases outside the gene matches. Germline lookup yields CDR1 MDHEN and CDR2 SYDVKM. The CDR3 extends over 19 amino acids. As DNA, the CDR3 is TGTGCCAGCAGTTTGGAGACAGGACTAGCGGGAGGCGCCTACAATGAGCAGTTCTTC. This gives the protein CASSLETGLAGGAYNEQFF.

This chain uses TRBV28 with TRBJ1-2, with 8 bases identical to TRBD1. Per germline, CDR1 MDHEN and CDR2 SYDVKM. This CDR3 comprises 15 residues. Germline trimming cut 4 bases from V and 7 bases from J; bases unmatched to any gene: 11. CDR3 region: CASSSMDRVWGGYTF. The CDR3, as DNA: TGTGCCAGCAGTTCAATGGACAGGGTTTGGGGTGGCTACACCTTC.

There are many counts of this clonotype. This chain connects TRBV5-4 to TRBJ2-1; the match to TRBD2 covers 10 bases. Germline lookup yields CDR1 SGHNT and CDR2 YYREEE (reference sequence). The CDR3 sequence is 16 residues long. V dropped 0 bases and J dropped 5; count of bases not matched to a gene: 5. The CDR3 protein is CASSLGGTSVNNEQFF. The CDR3 DNA reads TGTGCCAGCAGCTTGGGTGGGACTAGCGTAAACAATGAGCAGTTCTTC.

The rearrangement links TRBV19 to TRBJ2-7, with 13 bases fitting TRBD2. With V trimmed by 5 bases and J by 3 bases, 10 bases remained unmatched. This CDR3 comprises 17 residues. Germline-derived CDR1 and CDR2 are LNHDA and SQIVND (reference sequence). CDR3 DNA: TGTGCCAGTAGTTTTCGGACTAGCGGGAGTGAACTCTACGAGCAGTACTTC. Its translation is CASSFRTSGSELYEQYF. Using reference TRBV19 and TRBJ2-7 for the parts outside the CDR3, the full variable domain is DGGITQSPKYLFRKEGQNVTLSCEQNLNHDAMYWYRQDPGQGLRLIYYSQIVNDFQKGDIAEGYSVSREKKESFPLTVTSAQKNPTAFYLCASSFRTSGSELYEQYFGPGTRLTVT.

This chain uses TRBV11-2 with TRBJ2-2; D gene uncertain. The CDR3 spans 14 residues. The V and J ends lost 0 bases and 4 bases respectively, with 6 bases between them. CDR1 and CDR2 from the germline V gene are SGHAT and FQNNGV. The CDR3 DNA reads as TGTGCCAGCAGCTTAGACTTGCCCACCGGGGAGCTGTTTTTT. Translation gives CASSLDLPTGELFF.

A few counts support this clonotype. The chain combines TRBV4-3 with TRBJ2-1, with no clear D. Germline values: CDR1 LGHNA, CDR2 YSLEER. This CDR3 region has 14 residues. With 0 bases removed from V and 7 bases from J, the gap between germline ends came to 10 bases. DNA for the CDR3: TGCGCCAGCAGCCAAGAATACCGTGGGAATGAGCAGTTCTTC. Protein sequence: CASSQEYRGNEQFF.

This clonotype was seen only a few times. V gene TRBV20-1 combines with J gene TRBJ1-5; D remains unclear. The V end lost 1 base, the J end lost 4 bases, and 11 bases lay between the germline ends. Germline V gene data show CDR1 as DFQATT and CDR2 as SNEGSKA (reference sequence). This CDR3 region has 14 residues. The CDR3 region is CSARGAGPNQPQHF. For the CDR3, the DNA is TGCAGTGCTAGAGGAGCAGGACCTAATCAGCCCCAGCATTTT.

This clonotype came up a few times. The CDR3 sequence is CASSLVSGINTDTQYF. The DNA of the CDR3 is TGTGCCAGCAGCTTAGTATCGGGAATAAACACAGATACGCAGTATTTT. The chain couples TRBV7-4 to TRBJ2-3; D may be TRBD2 (5 bases). CDR3 length: 16 residues. Germline V gives CDR1 SGHVT, CDR2 SQSDAQ. V was pared by 1 base and J by 2 bases, with 13 bases between.

In this sample, this clonotype turned up many times. The gene calls are TRBV7-9 and TRBJ2-3; the D is unclear. CDR3 size: 16 residues. V was shortened by 7 bases and J by 3 bases, with 20 bases between the two germline ends. Germline CDR1 is SEHNR and CDR2 is FQNEAQ (reference sequence). CDR3 nucleotides: TGTGCCAGCAACTCAGACCGAGGCTTTCGAACAGATACGCAGTATTTT. Protein product: CASNSDRGFRTDTQYF.

This clonotype has a handful of counts. This chain connects TRBV7-8 to TRBJ1-1, with 12 bases identical to TRBD1. Germline CDR1 reads SGHVS; CDR2 reads FQNEAQ. The CDR3 sequence is 18 residues long. The J segment lost 0 bases and the V segment lost 4 bases, leaving 9 bases of the junction unmatched. CDR3 in amino acids: CASSWRGTGGLVNTEAFF. For the CDR3, the DNA is TGTGCCAGCAGCTGGAGGGGGACAGGGGGCCTCGTGAACACTGAAGCTTTCTTT.

This clonotype was counted at least ten times. This chain links TRBV7-2 with TRBJ1-1; no firm D call. Trimming cost V 1 base and J 6 bases, with 9 bases left between them. Germline CDR1 SGHTA, CDR2 FQGNSA. The CDR3 has 13 residues. CDR3 loop: CASSLGGVSEAFF. The CDR3 nucleotides read TGTGCCAGCAGCTTAGGTGGGGTCTCTGAAGCTTTCTTT.